This is a list of T cell receptor beta chains from one sample in a study of shared clonotypes between healthy human individuals. Clones were read by immunoSEQ multiplex PCR, and TCRdb kept only the in-frame ones, dropping some. The repertoire holds some 2.3 million clones, with over 90% as singletons. Sequenced sample: naive CD4+ T cells from PBMCs. These receptors were collected from a man in his late teens or twenties in good health. Some clones in this sample may be carry-over from other donors' samples. Each CDR3 is given with its conserved first and last residue. The D gene is left open where the match is weak. Clone size, where shown, is once, few, many, or a class for clones that have expanded.

V gene	D gene	clone size	J gene	CDR3 DNA	CDR3 protein
TRBV4-2	.	.	TRBJ2-1	TGTGCCAGCAGTCAAAGTGACGAACGGGACCCCTACAATGAGCAGTTCTTC	CASSQSDERDPYNEQFF
TRBV5-4	.	.	TRBJ2-5	TGTGCCAGCAGCACCGGGTCCGGGGAGACCCAGTACTTC	CASSTGSGETQYF
TRBV7-2	.	.	TRBJ2-4	TGTGCCAGCAGCCCTGAGGGGGAACGGCCCAAAAACATTCAGTACTTC	CASSPEGERPKNIQYF
TRBV5-1	TRBD2	.	TRBJ2-2	TGCGCCAGCAGCTGGGGACTAGCGACCGGGGAGCTGTTTTTT	CASSWGLATGELFF
TRBV18	TRBD2	once	TRBJ2-5	TGTGCCAGCTCACTAAACTGGGGGAGGGGTCAAGAGACCCAGTACTTC	CASSLNWGRGQETQYF
TRBV5-1	TRBD2	.	TRBJ2-7	TGCGCCAGCAGCCCCGATGGAGCCAGCGGGAGAGGCGAGCAGTACTTC	CASSPDGASGRGEQYF
TRBV19	.	.	TRBJ1-5	TGTGCCAGTATGAGTTGGGGGGATCAGCCCCAGCATTTT	CASMSWGDQPQHF
TRBV5-6	.	.	TRBJ2-6	TGTGCCAGCAGCCAAACAGGGCTCGGGGCCAACGTCCTGACTTTC	CASSQTGLGANVLTF
TRBV19	.	.	TRBJ2-1	TGTGCCAGTAGCGGACAGATAACCTACAATGAGCAGTTCTTC	CASSGQITYNEQFF
TRBV29-1	TRBD1	.	TRBJ2-5	TGCAGCGTTCTTAACCCTTTCGGGACAGCCCAAGAGACCCAGTACTTC	CSVLNPFGTAQETQYF
TRBV27	.	.	TRBJ1-1	TGTGCCAGCAGGGGGGGGGATTTGAACACTGAAGCTTTCTTT	CASRGGDLNTEAFF
TRBV7-3	TRBD1	.	TRBJ2-1	TGTGCCAGCAGCCAGACAGGGATAACTGAGCAGTTCTTC	CASSQTGITEQFF
TRBV11-2	.	few	TRBJ1-1	TGTGCCAGCAGCTTAGCGGGTTACACTGAAGCTTTCTTT	CASSLAGYTEAFF
TRBV9	TRBD2	.	TRBJ2-7	TGTGCCAGCAGCGTTGGACTAGCGGGAGCTCTGCACGAGCAGTACTTC	CASSVGLAGALHEQYF
TRBV28	TRBD1	once	TRBJ1-5	TGTGCCAGCAGTTTATTGGCAGGGGGTTCGGGCAATCAGCCCCAGCATTTT	CASSLLAGGSGNQPQHF
TRBV5-1	TRBD2	few	TRBJ2-2	TGCGCCAGCAGCACCGGACTAGCGGGAGCCCCCGGGGAGCTGTTTTTT	CASSTGLAGAPGELFF
TRBV5-1	.	.	TRBJ2-7	TGCGCCAGCAGCTTGTTCGCCACTAGCCAAGGCTACGAGCAGTACTTC	CASSLFATSQGYEQYF
TRBV4-2	TRBD1	.	TRBJ2-2	TGTGCCAGCAGCGACACAGGACAGGGGCGGACCGGGGAGCTGTTTTTT	CASSDTGQGRTGELFF
TRBV18	.	.	TRBJ2-2	TGTGCCAGCTCACCACCGAGAGGGCAAAACACCGGGGAGCTGTTTTTT	CASSPPRGQNTGELFF
TRBV13	.	.	TRBJ2-1	TGTGCCAGCAGCCATGACCGGGAGAACGGGCAGTTCTTC	CASSHDRENGQFF
TRBV27	.	.	TRBJ2-3	TGTGCCAGCAGACAGGGAACAGATACGCAGTATTTT	CASRQGTDTQYF
TRBV5-4	.	.	TRBJ2-2	TGTGCCAGCAGCTTGGGGCAGACGAACACCGGGGAGCTGTTTTTT	CASSLGQTNTGELFF
TRBV4-1	TRBD2	once	TRBJ2-2	TGCGCCAGCAGCTGGGGGAGCGGGAGCGGAGGGGAGCTGTTTTTT	CASSWGSGSGGELFF
TRBV7-9	TRBD2	.	TRBJ2-2	TGTGCCAGCAGCCGGGGGGGAACCGGGGAGCTGTTTTTT	CASSRGGTGELFF
TRBV14	TRBD1	.	TRBJ1-2	TGTGCCAGCAGCCAAGATGAAGGGGGTGGGACAGGGGGCGCGTTACGTCCCCCAAACTATGGCTACACCTTC	CASSQDEGGGTGGALRPPNYGYTF
TRBV30	TRBD2	.	TRBJ2-1	TGTGCCCACCGTCCCACTAGCGGGTTATACAATGAGCAGTTCTTC	CAHRPTSGLYNEQFF
TRBV27	.	.	TRBJ2-3	TGTGCCAGCAGTCTCCGGGACACGTCCGATACGCAGTATTTT	CASSLRDTSDTQYF
TRBV28	.	.	TRBJ2-7	TGTGCCAGCACCAAATCCCCTGGGTCCAGGGGAAACGAGCAGTACTTC	CASTKSPGSRGNEQYF
TRBV5-5	TRBD1	.	TRBJ2-3	TGTGCCAGCAGACGACAGGGCGGCACAGATACGCAGTATTTT	CASRRQGGTDTQYF
TRBV4-2	.	.	TRBJ2-1	TGTGCCAGCAGCCAGTCACGGGCCATGGGGGATGAGCAGTTCTTC	CASSQSRAMGDEQFF
TRBV5-1	TRBD1	.	TRBJ2-5	TGCGCCAGCAGCCCAACAGGGGGCGCGAAGACCCAGTACTTC	CASSPTGGAKTQYF
TRBV29-1	TRBD1	.	TRBJ2-5	TGCAGCGTTGAAGGGACAGGAGAGACCCAGTACTTC	CSVEGTGETQYF
TRBV7-9	TRBD1	.	TRBJ2-7	TGTGCCAGCAGCTCACAGGGGGGCAGGGAGAACGAGCAGTACTTC	CASSSQGGRENEQYF
TRBV7-2	TRBD1	.	TRBJ1-1	TGTGCCAGCAGCTTAGACCCAGGGGGTGCCACTGAAGCTTTCTTT	CASSLDPGGATEAFF
TRBV4-1	.	.	TRBJ1-6	TGCGCCAGCAGCCAAGTCGGCGGGAATTCACCCCTCCACTTT	CASSQVGGNSPLHF
TRBV7-9	.	.	TRBJ2-1	TGTGCCAGCACCCCTCTTCCGGGATCGGTTTATAATGAGCAGTTCTTC	CASTPLPGSVYNEQFF